Reported below is one TCR beta chain. The antigen remains unidentified. The sample is drawn from a study of cytomegalovirus exposure and HLA in healthy donors. Trimming removed 0 bases from V and 4 bases from J, with 9 bases in between. Germline V lookup: CDR1 LGHNA, CDR2 YSLEER. The CDR3 sequence is 14 residues long. Findings and caveats of the study: CMV antigen specificity of three CMV-associated chains was confirmed in vitro. A later analysis linked a missense variant in DCLRE1C to the trimming of TCR beta V and J genes. Some V segments, including TRBV6-2 and TRBV6-3, were excluded as indistinguishable.

PCR amplification relied on 60 Vbeta primers (plus 13 Jbeta primers). TCRdb keeps only in-frame clones here, not all; method: immunoSEQ multiplex PCR. The sample has about 140,000 clones, and its top ten clones hold 2.2%. J is TRBJ1-1 and V is TRBV4-3; D possibly corresponds to TRBD1 (6 bases). The sample taken for sequencing was PBMCs. The TCR was taken from a woman in her late teens or twenties in good health and CMV-seronegative. Here the CDR3 DNA reads TGCGCCAGCAGCCAAGACGGCAGGGGCACTGAAGCTTTCTTT. Amino acid sequence: CASSQDGRGTEAFF.